Described below is a single T cell receptor (beta chain) sequence and its context. Its antigen is undetermined. The selected patients with pancreatic ductal adenocarcinoma had surgery but no neoadjuvant therapy. Method: immunoSEQ multiplex PCR; TCRdb's copy keeps in-frame clones and lacks some. The sample lists over 90,000 clones, about 95% occurring once. This entry comes from a study of T cells in pancreatic ductal adenocarcinoma. The CDR3 has 17 residues. Germline V gene sequence: CDR1 MGHRA, CDR2 YSYEKL. V was shortened by 4 bases and J by 4 bases, with 22 bases between the two germline ends. Study findings and constraints: Tumor and blood clonality did not differ significantly, about 0.11 versus 0.072. Enrichment of CD45RO+ effector over naive T cells in tumors may bias clonality.

The sample was PBMCs. The TCR sequence derives from a human donor with pancreatic ductal adenocarcinoma. The chain links TRBV4-1 to TRBJ2-5; maybe TRBD1 (6 bases). The CDR3 is CASSPAPDSNTGETQYF. CDR3 in DNA: TGCGCCAGCAGCCCAGCCCCGGACAGCAATACAGGAGAGACCCAGTACTTC.